This note documents a single TCR beta chain sequence. These data originate in a study of CXCR3-negative and CXCR3-positive naive CD8 T cells. Libraries of TRB cDNA were made by 5' RACE and carried UMIs. TCRdb reprocessed the 5' RACE reads and reports one entry per CDR3 protein, with no DNA. The sample has roughly 39,000 distinct CDR3 sequences, and its top ten clones hold about 10%. This CDR3 spans 14 amino acids. Looked up from germline, CDR1 is SGDLS and CDR2 is YYNGEE. This TCR was recovered from a human donor in good health. Some clones in this sample may be carry-over from other donors' samples. This chain uses TRBV9 with TRBJ2-7. The sequencing sample was made of memory CD8+ T cells from blood. This CDR3 is CASSVGRAPYEQYF.